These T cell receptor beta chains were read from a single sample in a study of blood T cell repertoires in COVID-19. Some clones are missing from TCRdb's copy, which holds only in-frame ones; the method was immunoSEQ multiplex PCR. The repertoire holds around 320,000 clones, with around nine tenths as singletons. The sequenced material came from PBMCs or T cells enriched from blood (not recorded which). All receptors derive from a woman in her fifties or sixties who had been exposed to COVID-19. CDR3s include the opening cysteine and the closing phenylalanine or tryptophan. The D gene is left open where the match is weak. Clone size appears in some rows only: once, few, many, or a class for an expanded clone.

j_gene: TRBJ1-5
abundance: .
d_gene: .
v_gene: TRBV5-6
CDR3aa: CASSPSGGSPQPQHF
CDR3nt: TGTGCCAGCAGCCCCTCGGGGGGGAGCCCTCAGCCCCAGCATTTT

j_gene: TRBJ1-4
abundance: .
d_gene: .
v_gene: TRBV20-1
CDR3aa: CSARLEEKLFF
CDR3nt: TGCAGTGCTAGATTAGAAGAAAAACTGTTTTTT

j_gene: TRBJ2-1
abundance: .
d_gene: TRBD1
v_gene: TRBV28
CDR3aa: CASSRTGGLYNEQFF
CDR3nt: TGTGCCAGCAGCCGTACAGGGGGCTTGTACAATGAGCAGTTCTTC

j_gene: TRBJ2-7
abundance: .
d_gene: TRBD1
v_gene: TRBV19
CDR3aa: CASSIRDRGIGEQYF
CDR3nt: TGTGCCAGCTCAATCAGAGACAGGGGAATTGGCGAGCAGTACTTC

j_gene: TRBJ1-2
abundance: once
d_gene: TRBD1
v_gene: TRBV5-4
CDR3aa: CASTATGGRYGYTF
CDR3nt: TGTGCCAGCACGGCGACAGGGGGCCGCTATGGCTACACCTTC

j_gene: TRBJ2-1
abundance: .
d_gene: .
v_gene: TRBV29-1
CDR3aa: CSVDGTGINEQFF
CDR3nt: TGCAGCGTTGATGGTACAGGGATCAATGAGCAGTTCTTC

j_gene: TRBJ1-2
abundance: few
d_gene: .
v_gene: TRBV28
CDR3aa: CASSLPRVSYGYTF
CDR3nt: TGTGCCAGCAGTTTACCTCGTGTGAGCTATGGCTACACCTTC

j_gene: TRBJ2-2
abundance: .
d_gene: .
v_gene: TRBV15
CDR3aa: CATSRQTYTGELFF
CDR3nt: TGTGCCACCAGCAGACAGACATACACCGGGGAGCTGTTTTTT

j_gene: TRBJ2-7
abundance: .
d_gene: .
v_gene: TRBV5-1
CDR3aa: CASSLDPGLLYSYEQYF
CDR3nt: TGCGCCAGCAGCTTGGATCCGGGACTCCTCTACTCCTACGAGCAGTACTTC

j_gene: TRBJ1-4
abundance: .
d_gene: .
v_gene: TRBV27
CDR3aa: CASSSVGGKLFF
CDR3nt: TGTGCCAGCAGTTCTGTAGGAGGGAAGCTGTTTTTT

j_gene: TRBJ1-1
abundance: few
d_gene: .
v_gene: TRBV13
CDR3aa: CASSERQVAFF
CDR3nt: TGTGCCAGCAGCGAGCGACAGGTCGCTTTCTTT

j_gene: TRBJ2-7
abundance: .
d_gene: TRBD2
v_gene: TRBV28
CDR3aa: CASSPGAGGAYEQYF
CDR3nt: TGTGCCAGCAGCCCCGGGGCGGGGGGAGCCTACGAGCAGTACTTC

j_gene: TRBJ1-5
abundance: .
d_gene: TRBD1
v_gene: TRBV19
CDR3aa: CASSIPDRGLGNQPQHF
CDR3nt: TGTGCCAGTAGTATCCCGGACAGGGGGCTTGGCAATCAGCCCCAGCATTTT

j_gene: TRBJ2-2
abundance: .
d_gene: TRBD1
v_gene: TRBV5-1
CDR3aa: CASSYSGQLTGELFF
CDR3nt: TGCGCCAGCAGCTACTCGGGACAGCTCACCGGGGAGCTGTTTTTT

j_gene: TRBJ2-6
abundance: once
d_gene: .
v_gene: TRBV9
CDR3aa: CASSVATTGANVLTF
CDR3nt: TGTGCCAGCAGCGTAGCGACTACTGGGGCCAACGTCCTGACTTTC

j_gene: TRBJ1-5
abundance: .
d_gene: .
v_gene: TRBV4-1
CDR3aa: CASSLLWTGNQPQHF
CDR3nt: TGCGCCAGCAGCCTACTATGGACTGGCAATCAGCCCCAGCATTTT

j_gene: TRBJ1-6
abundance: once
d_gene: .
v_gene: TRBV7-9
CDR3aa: CASRTTGVLNNSPLHF
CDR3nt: TGTGCCAGCAGAACCACGGGGGTTCTGAATAATTCACCCCTCCACTTT

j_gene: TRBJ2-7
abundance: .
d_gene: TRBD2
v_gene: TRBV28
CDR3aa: CASRTSGTYEQYF
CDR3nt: TGTGCCAGCAGGACTAGCGGTACCTACGAGCAGTACTTC

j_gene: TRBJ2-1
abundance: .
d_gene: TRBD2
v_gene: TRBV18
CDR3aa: CASLREGNPNEQFF
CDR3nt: TGTGCCAGCCTCCGGGAGGGCAACCCAAATGAGCAGTTCTTC

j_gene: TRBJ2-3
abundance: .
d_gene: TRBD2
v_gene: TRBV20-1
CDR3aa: CSASQVGGSTDTQYF
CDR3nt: TGCAGTGCTAGTCAAGTGGGGGGGAGCACAGATACGCAGTATTTT

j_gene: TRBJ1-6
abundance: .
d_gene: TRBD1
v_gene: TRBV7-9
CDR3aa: CASSPGTVYNSPLHF
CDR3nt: TGTGCCAGCAGCCCCGGGACAGTCTATAATTCACCCCTCCACTTT

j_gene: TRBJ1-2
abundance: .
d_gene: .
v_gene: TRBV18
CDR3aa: CASSPPTGPYGYTF
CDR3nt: TGTGCCAGCTCACCACCGACAGGCCCCTATGGCTACACCTTC

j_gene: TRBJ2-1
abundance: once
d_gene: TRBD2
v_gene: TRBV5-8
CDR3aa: CASSLELAGGLPYNEQFF
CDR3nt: TGTGCCAGCAGCTTGGAACTAGCGGGGGGCCTCCCCTACAATGAGCAGTTCTTC

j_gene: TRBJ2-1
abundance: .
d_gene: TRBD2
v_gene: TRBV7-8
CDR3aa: CASSSTSGVYNEQFF
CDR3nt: TGTGCCAGCAGCTCAACTAGCGGGGTCTACAATGAGCAGTTCTTC